Presented here are 25 T cell receptor beta chains from one specimen sequenced in a study of metastatic and nonmetastatic thyroid tumors. TCRdb re-called clones from the PCR reads using MiXCR. Altogether just over 15,000 clones are present, around 25% being singletons, with the ten largest covering less than 15%. Ahead of thyroid surgery, no patient had received treatment of any kind. Input material: tumor tissue. The receptors stem from a female donor with papillary thyroid cancer or a benign thyroid nodule (not recorded which). Some clones in this sample may be carry-over from other donors' samples.

The rearrangement joins TRBV7-6 to TRBJ2-7, with TRBD1 identical over 7 bases. With 1 base clipped from V and 0 bases from J, the junction kept 6 bases outside the gene matches. This CDR3 contains 16 residues. Germline V CDR1 and CDR2: SGHVS, FNYEAQ. As DNA, the CDR3 is TGTGCCAGCAGCTTAGGAACAGGGGAAAGCTCCTACGAGCAGTACTTC. It codes for CASSLGTGESSYEQYF.

This clone was counted ten times or more. The rearrangement uses TRBV5-1 and TRBJ2-3; D ambiguous. The CDR3 has 14 amino acids. Germline V gene lookup returns CDR1 SGHRS and CDR2 YFSETQ. Trimming took 0 bases from V and 0 from J, leaving 5 bases between them. This CDR3 reads CASSLGPSTDTQYF. CDR3 sequence (DNA): TGCGCCAGCAGCTTGGGGCCTAGCACAGATACGCAGTATTTT.

To note about this clone: A much bigger clone sits one base away, suggesting this may be a read error. The sample carries other DNA sequences with the same CDR3. The chain has TRBV6-1 and TRBJ2-1, with D perhaps matching TRBD2 (6 bases). The CDR3 totals 14 residues. Germline V CDR1 and CDR2: MNHNS, SASEGT. The CDR3 region is CASSQGPAGGEQFF. The CDR3 DNA reads TGCGCCAGCAGTCAAGGACCCGCTGGGGGGGAGCAGTTCTTC.

This clone has a handful of counts. The J gene is TRBJ1-1, the V gene TRBV11-2, with D unresolved. The CDR3 runs to 12 residues. The germline V and J ends were trimmed by 0 bases and 4 bases, with 3 bases remaining between them. Germline loops: CDR1 SGHAT, CDR2 FQNNGV. The CDR3 sequence: CASSLDRTEAFF. CDR3 DNA sequence: TGTGCCAGCAGCTTAGATCGCACTGAAGCTTTCTTT. Filled out from reference TRBV11-2 and TRBJ1-1, the complete variable domain reads EAGVAQSPRYKIIEKRQSVAFWCNPISGHATLYWYQQILGQGPKLLIQFQNNGVVDDSQLPKDRFSAERLKGVDSTLKIQPAKLEDSAVYLCASSLDRTEAFFGQGTRLTVV.

This clone ranks as large. The CDR3 protein is CASRPPGGLNTEAFF. Written as DNA, the CDR3 is TGTGCCAGCAGGCCTCCGGGGGGGTTGAACACTGAAGCTTTCTTT. V and J are TRBV27 and TRBJ1-1, with D tentatively TRBD1 (5 bases). V was pared by 6 bases and J by 0 bases, with 14 bases between. The CDR3 is 15 amino acids. Germline loops: CDR1 MNHEY, CDR2 SMNVEV (reference sequence).

This rearrangement joins TRBV13 to TRBJ1-1; D is unresolved. Germline V gene sequence: CDR1 PRHDT, CDR2 FYEKMQ (reference sequence). The V end was cut by 2 bases, the J end by 5 bases, with 9 bases between. This CDR3 contains 13 residues. The CDR3 DNA is TGTGCCAGCAGCTTAAGTTCCGCGACTGAAGCTTTCTTT. This gives the protein CASSLSSATEAFF.

The rearrangement links TRBV18 to TRBJ2-3; tentative D call: TRBD1 (6 bases). Germline assignment: CDR1 KGHSH and CDR2 LQKENI. The length of the CDR3 is 16 residues. Trimming removed 3 bases at V and 0 bases at J, with 13 bases between. CDR3 protein: CASSPDRPSSTDTQYF. The CDR3 region has the DNA TGTGCCAGCTCACCCGACAGGCCTTCTAGCACAGATACGCAGTATTTT.

This clone occurred many times. Given a much more abundant clone one base away, this may be a read error. The same CDR3 can be traced to other DNA sequences in this sample. The V and J genes are TRBV5-5 and TRBJ1-3; D not resolved. Per the germline V gene, CDR1 is SGHKS and CDR2 is YYEKEE (reference sequence). This CDR3 is 14 amino acids long. V gave up 3 bases and J gave up 3 bases, with 10 bases separating them. The CDR3 region has the DNA TGTGCCAGCAGCTCAGGCGGGGTTGGAAACACCATATATTTT. Translation: CASSSGGVGNTIYF.

This clone came up many times. V is TRBV2 and J is TRBJ2-7, with D maybe TRBD1 (5 bases). The germline CDR1 and CDR2 sequences are SNHLY and FYNNEI. The CDR3 is 14 residues long. With 9 bases removed from V and 2 bases from J, the gap between germline ends came to 17 bases. The CDR3 here is CASMGQPSPYEQYF. CDR3 coding DNA: TGTGCCAGTATGGGGCAGCCGTCTCCCTACGAGCAGTACTTC.

This clone was counted at least ten times. A much more abundant neighbour one base away suggests this may be a read error. In the same sample, other DNA sequences code for this CDR3. This chain links TRBV11-3 with TRBJ2-7; D unclear. There are 16 residues in the CDR3. CDR1 and CDR2 from the germline V gene are SGHNT and YENEEA. V lost 5 bases, J lost 0 bases, and 17 bases lay in between. The CDR3 region has the DNA TGTGCCAGCAGCAACCCTCTCCTCTCCTCCTCCTACGAGCAGTACTTC. This translates into CASSNPLLSSSYEQYF.

Many counts were recorded for this clone. V is TRBV5-5 and J is TRBJ2-1, with 9 positions matching TRBD2. This CDR3 has 14 amino acids. Looked up from germline, CDR1 is SGHKS and CDR2 is YYEKEE (reference sequence). J gave up 8 bases and V 0 bases, and 3 bases lay outside the gene matches. CDR3 bases: TGTGCCAGCAGCTTGGAGAGGACTAGCGATGAGCAGTTCTTC. Amino acid sequence: CASSLERTSDEQFF. The full variable domain, rest sourced from reference TRBV5-5 and TRBJ2-1, is DAGVTQSPTHLIKTRGQQVTLRCSPISGHKSVSWYQQVLGQGPQFIFQYYEKEERGRGNFPDRFSARQFPNYSSELNVNALLLGDSALYLCASSLERTSDEQFFGPGTRLTVL.

Many counts were recorded for this clone. A clone one base away is much larger, so this may be a read error. The sample holds other DNA sequences that translate to the same CDR3. The chain recombines TRBV6-1 with TRBJ2-7, with 7 bases aligning to TRBD1. In germline, CDR1 is MNHNS, CDR2 SASEGT. J gave up 0 bases and V 7 bases, and 6 bases lay outside the gene matches. The CDR3 is 14 amino acids. CDR3 nucleotide sequence: TGTGCCAGCACTAAAGGGGACAGCTCCTACGAGCAGTACTTC. Amino acids: CASTKGDSSYEQYF.

By sample share, this clone is medium-sized. The chain has TRBV12-3 or TRBV12-4 and TRBJ2-7; 10 bases line up with TRBD2. This CDR3 contains 14 residues. Trimming at V came to 6 bases and at J to 6 bases, leaving 8 bases not matched to a gene. CDR3 amino acids: CASRDLAGAVEQYF. The CDR3 coding sequence is TGTGCCAGCAGGGACCTAGCGGGAGCGGTCGAGCAGTACTTC.

This clone was observed at least ten times. V and J are TRBV6-6 and TRBJ2-6; D ambiguous. The CDR3 loop spans 16 amino acids. Germline V gene sequence: CDR1 MNHNY, CDR2 SVGAGI (reference sequence). The V end was cut by 0 bases, the J end by 0 bases, with 6 bases between. In DNA, the CDR3 is TGTGCCAGCAGTTACTCGAGGCGCTCTGGGGCCAACGTCCTGACTTTC. It encodes CASSYSRRSGANVLTF.

This clone occurred many times. This chain uses TRBV5-1 with TRBJ1-5; D remains unclear. CDR3 length equals 13 residues. Trimming left V 4 bases short and J 8 bases short, with 13 bases between. CDR1 is SGHRS, CDR2 YFSETQ, per germline. In nucleotides, the CDR3 is TGCGCCAGCAGCCCCCTAGGAGAGGAGCCCCAGCATTTT. This encodes CASSPLGEEPQHF.

J is TRBJ2-5 and V is TRBV6-2 or TRBV6-3; D ambiguous. CDR3 length: 14 amino acids. Germline-derived CDR1 and CDR2 are MNHEY and SVGEGT. Trimming left V 2 bases short and J 5 bases short, with 12 bases between. For the CDR3, the DNA is TGTGCCAGCAGTTACGAACACCCGCGGGAGACCCAGTACTTC. Translated: CASSYEHPRETQYF.

The chain joins TRBV28 to TRBJ2-5; D is possibly TRBD1 (6 bases). From germline, CDR1 is MDHEN and CDR2 SYDVKM. CDR3 length: 13 amino acids. The V end lost 6 bases, the J end lost 2 bases, and 10 bases lay between the germline ends. The CDR3 spells CASRVDSQETQYF. Here the CDR3 DNA reads TGTGCCAGCAGGGTGGACAGTCAAGAGACCCAGTACTTC.

Regarding this clone: Given the absence of the conserved phenylalanine or tryptophan at the CDR3 end, a read error is likely. Other DNA sequences within the sample encode an identical CDR3. The chain joins TRBV19 to TRBJ2-7; 9 bases align to TRBD2. Germline V gene lookup returns CDR1 LNHDA and CDR2 SQIVND (reference sequence). J lost 10 bases, V lost 5 bases, and 18 bases had no gene match. This CDR3 spans 16 amino acids. CDR3 amino acids: CASSLGTAGGRGEQYL. DNA of the CDR3: TGTGCCAGTAGTCTCGGAACAGCGGGAGGACGGGGCGAACAGTACCTC.

J is TRBJ1-2 and V is TRBV3-1, with D unclear. Germline CDR1 LGHDT, CDR2 YNNKEL (reference sequence). V dropped 5 bases and J dropped 8 bases, with 15 bases sitting between them. This CDR3 region has 13 residues. CDR3 protein: CASSNLSTGGYTF. The CDR3 DNA reads TGTGCCAGCAGCAACCTTAGCACTGGCGGCTACACCTTC.

This clone counts as medium-sized. This chain connects TRBV4-2 to TRBJ1-1; 7 bases are shared with TRBD1. The V gene's germline CDR1 is LGHNA and CDR2 YNFKEQ. The junction had 10 bases not matched to a gene; V was cut back by 5 bases and J by 1 base. The CDR3 is 16 residues long. The CDR3 loop reads CASSYTSGQPNTEAFF. DNA of the CDR3: TGTGCCAGCAGCTACACTTCGGGACAGCCGAACACTGAAGCTTTCTTT.

The chain combines TRBV20-1 with TRBJ1-3, with D possibly matching TRBD1 (6 bases). V lost 3 bases and J lost 0, with 12 bases in between. Germline CDR1 reads DFQATT; CDR2 reads SNEGSKA (reference sequence). The CDR3 covers 15 residues. The CDR3 coding sequence is TGCAGTGCTAGGCGACAGGAAACCTCTGGAAACACCATATATTTT. This translates into CSARRQETSGNTIYF.

In the case of this clone: No conserved phenylalanine or tryptophan is present at the end of the CDR3, so a read error is the likely explanation. The chain combines TRBV7-3 with TRBJ1-2; D not resolved. Looked up from germline, CDR1 is SGHTA and CDR2 is FQGTGA. The CDR3 has 13 amino acids. CDR3 loop: CASSLQPNYAYTL. In nucleotides, the CDR3 is TGTGCCAGCAGTCTGCAGCCTAACTATGCCTACACCCTC.

This clone is medium-sized in the sample. CDR3 sequence: CASSPPQPNNEQFF. The CDR3 bases are TGCGCCAGCAGCCCTCCTCAACCGAACAATGAGCAGTTCTTC. This chain uses TRBV4-1 with TRBJ2-1; no definite D call. CDR3 size: 14 residues. Trimming pared 4 bases from V and 5 bases from J, leaving 12 bases between. Per germline, CDR1 MGHRA and CDR2 YSYEKL.

This clone was seen only once. Other DNA sequences in the same sample also yield this CDR3. The CDR3 bases are TGTGCCAGCAGCTTAGCTGGGACGGGGGTTGACTATGGCTACACCTTC. It codes for CASSLAGTGVDYGYTF. This rearrangement joins TRBV7-8 to TRBJ1-2; D possibly corresponds to TRBD1 (5 bases). The germline gives CDR1 SGHVS, CDR2 FQNEAQ. CDR3 length equals 16 residues. Trimming removed 0 bases at V and 3 bases at J, with 14 bases between. Variable domain in full (rest from reference TRBV7-8 and TRBJ1-2): GAGVSQSPRYKVAKRGQDVALRCDPISGHVSLFWYQQALGQGPEFLTYFQNEAQLDKSGLPSDRFFAERPEGSVSTLKIQRTQQEDSAVYLCASSLAGTGVDYGYTFGSGTRLTVV.

A remark on this clone: Its ends do not fully match the called genes, so a read error is possible. CDR3 sequence: CVSSGTVGTGELFF. Written as DNA, the CDR3 is TGTGTCAGCAGCGGGACAGTGGGCACCGGGGAGCTGTTTTTT. This chain uses TRBV11-3 with TRBJ2-2; D tentatively reads TRBD1 or TRBD2 (7 bases each). This CDR3 is 14 amino acids long. Germline V CDR1 and CDR2: SGHNT, YENEEA. Filled out from reference TRBV11-3 and TRBJ2-2, the complete variable domain reads EAGVVQSPRYKIIEKKQPVAFWCNPISGHNTLYWYLQNLGQGPELLIRYENEEAVDDSQLPKDRFSAERLKGVDSTLKIQPAELGDSAVYLCVSSGTVGTGELFFGEGSRLTVL.